This note documents a single T cell receptor (beta chain) sequence. Sequencing used immunoSEQ multiplex PCR; TCRdb keeps in-frame clones, though not all of them. The sample consists of roughly 120,000 clones, less than 95% of them appearing once. V was pared by 0 bases and J by 6 bases, with 8 bases of the junction left unmatched. The germline gives CDR1 SGHRS, CDR2 YFSETQ. CDR3 length equals 15 residues. This sample was included in a study of control samples from healthy donors and cancer patients. The specimen was blood. The J gene is TRBJ2-7, the V gene TRBV5-1; 8 nucleotides line up with TRBD1. The receptor was derived from a human donor in good health. The donor label of this sample is uncertain. CDR3 protein: CASSLAADRGSEQYF. DNA of the CDR3: TGCGCCAGCAGCTTGGCCGCTGACAGGGGTAGCGAGCAGTACTTC.